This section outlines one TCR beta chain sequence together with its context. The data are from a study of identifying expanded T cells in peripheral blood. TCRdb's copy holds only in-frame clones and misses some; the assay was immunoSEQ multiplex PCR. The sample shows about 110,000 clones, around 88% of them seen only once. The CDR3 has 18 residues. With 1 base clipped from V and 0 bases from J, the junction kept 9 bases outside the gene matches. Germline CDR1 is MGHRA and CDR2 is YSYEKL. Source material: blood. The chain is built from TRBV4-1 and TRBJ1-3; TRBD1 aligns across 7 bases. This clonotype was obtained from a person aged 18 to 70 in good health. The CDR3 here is CASSQATTGIDSGNTIYF. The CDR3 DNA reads TGCGCCAGCAGCCAAGCCACGACAGGGATCGACTCTGGAAACACCATATATTTT.